A single sample is the source of the 12 T cell receptor beta chains below, sequenced in a study of T-cell reconstitution after alpha-beta-depleted transplantation in children. Preparation of the TCRbeta library was carried out with unique molecular identifiers. TCRdb recomputed calls from the PCR reads with MiXCR, one row per CDR3 protein. The table records 500,000 to 600,000 distinct CDR3 sequences, 18% of them present only once. Sequencing used PBMCs from the stem cell graft donor, obtained from the stem cell graft. The receptor set was obtained from a human donor who donated a stem cell graft to a child with acute lymphoblastic leukemia.

Comment on this clonotype: The germline gene is not matched at one end of the junction; a read error may be the cause. The J gene is TRBJ2-7, the V gene TRBV20-1; 8 nucleotides match TRBD1. CDR3 size: 17 residues. The V gene's germline CDR1 is DFQATT and CDR2 SNEGSKA (reference sequence). The DNA of the CDR3 is TGCTGTGCTGGGAGGATCTCTTGGGCAGGGGGCGGGTACGAGCAGTACTTC. This codes for CCAGRISWAGGGYEQYF.

This clonotype was found a few times. In nucleotides, the CDR3 is TGCAGTGCTAGTCAGCGGGAGGGCACAGATACGCAGTATTTT. It translates to CSASQREGTDTQYF. V usage is TRBV20-1 and J usage is TRBJ2-3; 9 bases align to TRBD2. V was clipped by 3 bases and J by 1 base; unmatched bases: 2. Germline V gene data show CDR1 as DFQATT and CDR2 as SNEGSKA (reference sequence). The CDR3 has 14 amino acids.

This clonotype occurred a few times. The gene calls are TRBV29-1 and TRBJ2-4, with TRBD1 matching over 7 bases. Germline assignment: CDR1 SQVTM and CDR2 ANQGSEA. There are 14 residues in the CDR3. Trimming took 0 bases from V and 6 from J; bases not matched to a gene: 5. The CDR3 nucleotides read TGCAGCGTTGAAGATTTCTGGGACAGAAACATTCAGTACTTC. It yields the protein CSVEDFWDRNIQYF.

The chain carries TRBV7-6 and TRBJ2-2; 8 nucleotides line up with TRBD2. J lost 2 bases, V lost 3 bases, and 11 bases had no gene match. The germline CDR1 and CDR2 sequences are SGHVS and FNYEAQ. The CDR3 runs 18 residues. Written as DNA, the CDR3 is TGTGCCAGCAGCTTGCCGACTGCAAGCGGGAGTAACACCGGGGAGCTGTTTTTT. Its protein product is CASSLPTASGSNTGELFF.

CDR3 DNA: TGCAGCGTTGTGCAGGGGGCCGGTCAGCCCCAGCATTTT. Protein sequence: CSVVQGAGQPQHF. The chain employs TRBV29-1 and TRBJ1-5; TRBD1 aligns across 8 bases. V lost 4 bases, J lost 6 bases, and 5 bases stayed unmatched. Germline CDR1 and CDR2: SQVTM and ANQGSEA. The CDR3 extends over 13 amino acids.

The chain carries TRBV10-2 and TRBJ2-5, with D possibly being TRBD2 (6 bases). Germline CDR1 and CDR2: WSHSY and SAAADI. Trimming left V 2 bases short and J 2 bases short, with 15 bases between. This CDR3 has 16 residues. The chain's CDR3 is CASSEVGGTKQETQYF. CDR3 coding DNA: TGCGCCAGCAGTGAGGTCGGGGGAACTAAACAAGAGACCCAGTACTTC.

This clonotype was seen only a few times. V usage is TRBV20-1 and J usage is TRBJ2-1; 11 bases map to TRBD2. Germline CDR1 DFQATT, CDR2 SNEGSKA (reference sequence). This CDR3 has 20 residues. The trim removed 1 base at V and 1 base at J, leaving 15 bases unmatched. This chain's CDR3 is CSARATSGRTAGGSYNEQFF. The CDR3 DNA sequence: TGCAGTGCTAGAGCTACTAGCGGGAGAACTGCAGGGGGGTCCTACAATGAGCAGTTCTTC.

The chain is built from TRBV6-4 and TRBJ1-1; D unclear. Trimming left V 0 bases short and J 9 bases short, with 8 bases between. CDR3 length equals 12 residues. CDR1 is MRHNA and CDR2 is SNTAGT in the germline V gene. The CDR3 sequence is CASSDSSGKAFF. CDR3 DNA sequence: TGTGCCAGCAGTGACTCGAGCGGTAAAGCTTTCTTT.

J is TRBJ1-5 and V is TRBV10-3; D ambiguous. CDR3 length: 15 residues. V was trimmed by 6 bases and J by 1 base, leaving 13 bases between them. The germline CDR1 and CDR2 sequences are ENHRY and SYGVKD. CDR3 bases: TGTGCCATCAGGGTTCGTCTCGGAAGCAATCAGCCCCAGCATTTT. Protein sequence: CAIRVRLGSNQPQHF.

The rearrangement links TRBV18 to TRBJ1-1; 9 nucleotides match TRBD1. The germline CDR1 and CDR2 sequences are KGHSH and LQKENI. This CDR3 comprises 12 residues. Trimming took 4 bases from V and 8 from J; bases not matched to a gene: 2. The CDR3 DNA reads TGTGCCAGCTCACGGGACAGGGCGGAAGCTTTCTTT. Its protein is CASSRDRAEAFF.

The sample holds a few counts of this clonotype. This rearrangement joins TRBV20-1 to TRBJ2-5; D possibly matches TRBD1 or TRBD2 (5 bases each). The V gene lost 3 bases and the J gene lost 5 bases, with 16 bases spanning the gap. Looked up from germline, CDR1 is DFQATT and CDR2 is SNEGSKA (reference sequence). The CDR3 covers 14 residues. The CDR3 reads CSARTRGAGETQYF. CDR3 nucleotides: TGCAGTGCTAGGACGAGGGGCGCCGGGGAGACCCAGTACTTC.

This chain links TRBV12-3 or TRBV12-4 with TRBJ1-5; 8 bases match TRBD1. The CDR3 has 14 amino acids. The V and J ends lost 7 bases and 4 bases, in that order; junction bases with no gene match: 6. The CDR3 DNA reads TGTGCCAGCAACCAAGGGACAGGTAATCAGCCCCAGCATTTT. It encodes CASNQGTGNQPQHF.